The next 5 T cell receptor beta chains were all read from a single sample in a study of blood T cells in healthy people across ages (dated by TCRdb to 2014 to 2015). The library was obtained by 5' RACE. The sequencer listed for this sample is Illumina HiSeq 2500. A second 7 to 11 cycle PCR used a sample-barcoded 5' primer and a J-beta primer mix. The raw public data were reprocessed by TCRdb itself: fastp quality trimming at Q25, MiXCR clonotype calling, in-frame beta chains only. Each entry merges the rows of one CDR3 protein and shows their most common DNA and genes. This sample lists about 1,600,000 distinct CDR3 sequences; 42% were detected once. Clones ranked in the top ten supply 7.9% of the sample. Sequenced material: blood. The receptor set was obtained from a woman between 18 and 29 years old in good health.

This chain links TRBV7-9 with TRBJ2-1, with no clear D. The CDR3 sequence is 12 residues long. Germline assignment: CDR1 SEHNR and CDR2 FQNEAQ (reference sequence). V gave up 4 bases and J gave up 12 bases, with 13 bases separating them. The CDR3 is CASSSNQERQFF. The CDR3 DNA is TGTGCCAGCAGCTCAAACCAAGAAAGGCAGTTCTTC. Full variable domain (outside the CDR3, taken from reference TRBV7-9 and TRBJ2-1): DTGVSQNPRHKITKRGQNVTFRCDPISEHNRLYWYRQTLGQGPEFLTYFQNEAQLEKSRLLSDRFSAERPKGSFSTLEIQRTEQGDSAMYLCASSSNQERQFFGPGTRLTVL.

This chain uses TRBV20-1 with TRBJ2-1, with 10 bases aligning to TRBD2. V gave up 2 bases and J gave up 15 bases; unmatched junction bases: 7. The CDR3 loop spans 12 amino acids. Germline V gene sequence: CDR1 DFQATT, CDR2 SNEGSKA (reference sequence). CDR3 DNA: TGCAGTGCTAGATCGGCTAGCGGGAGCTGGTTCTTC. This gives the protein CSARSASGSWFF.

This clonotype was observed a handful of times. This chain links TRBV27 with TRBJ2-1; 9 bases map to TRBD2. V lost 3 bases to trimming and J lost 5 bases; unmatched junction nucleotides: 2. Germline V lookup: CDR1 MNHEY, CDR2 SMNVEV (reference sequence). This CDR3 is 14 amino acids long. DNA for the CDR3: TGTGCCAGCAGTTTCAGCGGGGGGAACAATGAGCAGTTCTTC. Translation: CASSFSGGNNEQFF.

The rearrangement links TRBV28 to TRBJ1-2; D remains ambiguous. Germline V CDR1 and CDR2: MDHEN, SYDVKM. Trimming shortened V by 2 bases and J by 6 bases, and 16 bases separated the two germline ends. This CDR3 comprises 15 residues. CDR3 protein: CASSLDSQRVNGYTF. CDR3 DNA sequence: TGTGCCAGCAGTTTAGATTCCCAGAGGGTTAATGGCTACACCTTC.

This clonotype was seen only a few times. This chain joins TRBV10-3 and TRBJ2-1, with D possibly TRBD1 on 6 matching bases. Germline CDR1 ENHRY, CDR2 SYGVKD. Trimming took off 0 bases at V and 6 bases at J, with 15 bases between the two ends. The length of the CDR3 is 16 residues. The CDR3 sequence is CAISESVVRGANEQFF. CDR3 sequence (DNA): TGTGCCATCAGTGAGTCCGTGGTCAGGGGAGCCAATGAGCAGTTCTTC.